Listed below are T cell receptor beta chains from one sample, sequenced in a study of tumor and adjacent non-tumor tissue in lung cancer. TCRdb redid the calling of the multiplex PCR reads with MiXCR, one entry per CDR3 protein. The sample comprises about 110,000 distinct CDR3 sequences, roughly 80% of which are singletons, and under 45% rests with the top ten. Material for sequencing was lung tumor tissue. The receptors come from a woman aged 60-75 years with non-small cell lung cancer. Each CDR3 is given with its conserved first and last residue. A D gene is named only where the DNA matches it firmly. Size tells how often a clone was seen (once, few, many) or the class of an expanded clone, and some rows leave it out.

j_call	v_call	clone_size	d_call	cdr3_aa	cdr3_nt
TRBJ2-2	TRBV20-1	.	.	CSARSNIGELLF	TGCAGTGCCAGATCGAACATCGGGGAGCTGTTATTT
TRBJ2-3	TRBV29-1	once	.	CSVEVRDRGTDTHYF	TGCAGCGTTGAAGTAAGGGATAGGGGAACAGACACGCATTATTTT
TRBJ1-6	TRBV28	.	.	CASKPGDGPGSLLHF	TGTGCCAGCAAACCCGGGGATGGGCCAGGGTCACTCCTCCACTTT
TRBJ1-5	TRBV11-2	once	.	CASSLIPVRQSQHF	TGTGCCAGCAGCTTAATACCAGTTAGACAGTCCCAACATTTT
TRBJ1-5	TRBV20-1	.	TRBD1	CSSRGEQGVAQPQHF	TGCAGTTCTAGAGGGGAGCAGGGGGTGGCTCAGCCCCAGCATTTT
TRBJ1-1	TRBV11-1	many	.	CASSRGQNTEAFF	TGTGCCAGCAGCCGTGGACAGAACACTGAAGCTTTCTTT
TRBJ2-1	TRBV12-3/TRBV12-4	many	TRBD2	CASSPLGGSSYNEQFF	TGTGCCAGCAGCCCCCTCGGGGGGAGCTCCTACAATGAGCAGTTCTTC
TRBJ1-6	TRBV4-3	many	TRBD1	CASNFGQGNNSPLHF	TGCGCCAGCAACTTCGGACAGGGGAATAATTCACCCCTCCACTTT
TRBJ1-2	TRBV4-3	.	.	CASSQVPRRGMNYGYTF	TGCGCTAGCAGCCAAGTTCCCCGTAGGGGGATGAACTATGGCTACACCTTC
TRBJ2-3	TRBV4-1	.	.	CASRDELWGHTDTQYF	TGCGCCAGCAGAGACGAACTCTGGGGCCACACAGATACGCAGTATTTT
TRBJ2-1	TRBV20-1	.	TRBD2	CSVRTGTSQIYNEQFF	TGCAGTGTTAGAACAGGGACTAGCCAAATCTACAATGAGCAGTTTTTC
TRBJ1-2	TRBV4-3	.	.	CASSQCLGVDGYTF	TGCGCCAGCAGCCAATGTCTGGGAGTTGATGGCTACACCTTC
TRBJ1-6	TRBV4-3	.	TRBD1	CASSHVDRVNSPLHF	TGCGCCAGCAGCCACGTGGACAGGGTAAATTCACCCCTCCACTTT
TRBJ2-1	TRBV20-1	many	.	CSAKTGPTYNEQFF	TGCAGTGCTAAGACTGGCCCGACCTACAATGAGCAGTTCTTC
TRBJ2-2	TRBV20-1	.	.	CRARATGRDIGELLF	TGCAGAGCTAGAGCCACAGGGCGGGACATCGGGGAGCTGTTATTT
TRBJ2-7	TRBV11-2	.	.	CARSPLTDGGQYF	TGTGCCCGCAGCCCGTTGACGGATGGAGGCCAGTACTTC
TRBJ2-1	TRBV7-9	many	.	CASTPFGGEQFF	TGTGCCAGCACTCCATTCGGAGGAGAGCAGTTCTTC
TRBJ2-2	TRBV20-1	.	.	CSARATGLNTGELLF	TGCAGTGCTAGAGCCACAGGGCTGAACACCGGGGAGCTGTTATTT
TRBJ1-2	TRBV28	.	.	CAGGGSFYGYTF	TGTGCAGGGGGAGGGAGTTTCTATGGCTACACCTTC
TRBJ2-2	TRBV11-2	once	.	CASGADTWEVFF	TGTGCAAGCGGCGCGGACACCTGGGAGGTGTTTTTT
TRBJ2-1	TRBV11-2	medium-sized	.	CASSAVRDTEQFF	TGTGCCAGCAGCGCTGTACGTGACACTGAGCAGTTCTTC
TRBJ1-3	TRBV11-3	.	.	CATRDDSGNTINF	TGTGCCACCCGGGATGACTCTGGGAACACCATAAATTTT
TRBJ1-1	TRBV11-3	medium-sized	.	CASSFENTEAFF	TGTGCCAGCAGCTTCGAGAACACTGAAGCTTTCTTT
TRBJ1-4	TRBV11-2	.	.	CASSLEGVSYYEKLFF	TGTGCCAGCAGCTTAGAGGGTGTCAGCTACTATGAAAAACTGTTTTTT
TRBJ2-7	TRBV20-1	.	TRBD2	CSDILAGSLGEQYF	TGCAGTGATATACTAGCGGGGAGCCTAGGTGAGCAGTACTTC
TRBJ2-7	TRBV6-2/TRBV6-3	.	.	CASSSGTARMERYF	TGTGCCAGCAGTAGTGGGACCGCCCGGATGGAGCGGTACTTC
TRBJ2-1	TRBV4-1	many	TRBD2	CASSPGTSLGYNEQFF	TGCGCCAGCAGTCCTGGGACTAGCCTAGGGTACAATGAGCAGTTCTTC
TRBJ2-3	TRBV29-1	.	.	CSGRVGGTDTQNF	TGCAGCGGCCGAGTTGGTGGCACAGATACGCAGAATTTT
TRBJ2-5	TRBV11-2	.	.	CASRPQGGRETQYF	TGTGCCAGCCGTCCACAGGGCGGTCGAGAGACCCAATACTTC
TRBJ2-1	TRBV11-2	once	.	CASSVRTGTENNEQFF	TGTGCCAGCAGCGTACGGACCGGTACAGAGAACAATGAGCAGTTCTTC
TRBJ2-1	TRBV11-3	few	TRBD2	CANSLGLTSGSHNEQLF	TGTGCCAACAGCTTAGGGTTGACTAGCGGGAGCCACAATGAGCAACTCTTC
TRBJ2-5	TRBV12-3/TRBV12-4	many	.	CASSFQSVQETQYF	TGTGCCAGCAGTTTTCAATCCGTCCAAGAGACCCAGTACTTC
TRBJ1-1	TRBV20-1	many	.	CSASTPGRDTEAFF	TGCAGTGCCTCAACGCCGGGGCGCGACACTGAAGCTTTCTTT
TRBJ1-6	TRBV11-1	.	.	CASSYDRQSYNSPFHF	TGTGCCAGCAGCTACGACCGACAGTCTTATAATTCACCCTTCCACTTT
TRBJ2-5	TRBV5-5	many	.	CASSGGVFGIQETQYF	TGTGCCAGCAGCGGCGGAGTATTCGGCATTCAAGAGACCCAGTACTTC
TRBJ2-7	TRBV11-2	.	.	CTNSFEKGHSYEQYF	TGTACCAACAGCTTTGAGAAGGGCCACTCCTACGAGCAGTACTTC
TRBJ2-7	TRBV20-1	.	.	CSARLAILSIGDYEQYF	TGCAGTGCGAGACTCGCCATCCTGTCGATAGGGGATTACGAGCAGTATTTC
TRBJ2-1	TRBV11-2	.	.	CANSFAWTRGYNEQFF	TGTGCCAACAGCTTTGCCTGGACTAGGGGGTACAATGAGCAGTTCTTC
TRBJ1-1	TRBV29-1	.	.	CSVTQLKGTEAFF	TGCAGCGTAACCCAGTTGAAGGGCACTGAAGCTTTCTTT
TRBJ2-7	TRBV28	.	TRBD2	CASSLAGRAYEQYF	TGTGCCAGCAGCCTAGCGGGGAGGGCCTACGAGCAGTACTTC
TRBJ2-1	TRBV6-5	.	TRBD2	CASCLGLAGDSEQFF	TGTGCCAGCTGCTTGGGGCTAGCGGGAGATAGTGAGCAGTTCTTC
TRBJ2-1	TRBV20-1	.	.	CSARDPSGGIPYNEQFF	TGCAGTGCAAGAGACCCTTCTGGGGGTATCCCCTACAATGAGCAGTTCTTC
TRBJ2-2	TRBV20-1	once	.	CSVSTVTGELLF	TGCAGTGTTAGCACAGTCACCGGGGAGCTGCTTTTT
TRBJ2-1	TRBV12-3/TRBV12-4	.	.	CASSLQHRGNEQFF	TGTGCCAGCAGTTTACAGCACAGAGGCAATGAGCAGTTCTTC
TRBJ1-1	TRBV14	.	.	CASSQAGIIREAFF	TGTGCCAGCAGCCAAGCAGGGATCATCCGTGAGGCTTTCTTC
TRBJ1-1	TRBV28	.	.	CASSLSGATEAFF	TGTGCCAGCAGTTTATCTGGGGCCACTGAAGCTTTCTTT
TRBJ1-2	TRBV4-2	.	.	CASSQDAPHVGFHHGYTF	TGTGCCAGCAGCCAAGATGCCCCGCATGTGGGGTTCCACCATGGCTACACCTTC
TRBJ2-5	TRBV30	.	TRBD2	CAWCRGTRYQETQYF	TGTGCCTGGTGTCGCGGGACTAGGTACCAAGAGACCCAGTACTTC